The TCR beta chain described here comes from a study of blood T cell repertoires in COVID-19. Study-wide background: Sites in the United States, Italy and Spain provided acute and convalescent COVID-19 samples. T cells, B-cell-depleted T cells, or PBMCs provided the cDNA or gDNA that served as material.

Per the authors' pipeline: Reference gene primer amplification gave nucleated cell count estimates. The method was immunoSEQ multiplex PCR; TCRdb's version includes in-frame clones alone and lacks a portion of them. V and J calls and clone size are given by that table; D and trimming were obtained from the DNA. This table has about 190,000 clones, 70% to 80% appearing once. The CDR3 length is 12 residues. Germline V gene data show CDR1 as MDHEN and CDR2 as SYDVKM. Trimming pared 2 bases from V and 8 bases from J, leaving 6 bases between. The sequencing input was peripheral blood. This chain connects TRBV28 to TRBJ1-4, with D possibly being TRBD1 (5 bases). This receptor was identified in a man aged 45-65 years who had recovered from COVID-19. For the CDR3, the DNA is TGTGCCAGCAGTTTAAACAGGGAAAAACTGTTTTTT. Protein: CASSLNREKLFF. The complete variable domain, with remaining parts taken from reference TRBV28 and TRBJ1-4, reads DVKVTQSSRYLVKRTGEKVFLECVQDMDHENMFWYRQDPGLGLRLIYFSYDVKMKEKGDIPEGYSVSREKKERFSLILESASTNQTSMYLCASSLNREKLFFGSGTQLSVL.